This T cell receptor (beta chain) appears in the sequencing data of a study of T cells after yellow fever vaccination (dated by TCRdb to 2018 to 2020). Concerning the study at large: The SMART-Seq v4 Ultra Low Input RNA kit was used to prepare libraries from fractions with low cell numbers. Bulk TCR alpha and beta repertoires were sequenced longitudinally to track T-cell clones before and after primary and booster YFV17D yellow fever vaccination. Two healthy male donors, one aged 18 to 30 and one aged 30 to 40 years, made up the cohort. Bulk PBMC replicates and cell subsets were isolated from blood drawn at multiple timepoints before and after both primary and secondary immunization. The investigation overall reported the following: Because the study included only a couple of donors, the extent to which the findings can be generalized is limited. Compared with the primary T-cell response, the secondary T-cell response was weaker but faster, peaking on day 5 rather than day 15. Computational filtering was required because FACS-sorted repertoires could contain abundant contaminating clonotypes from the bulk population. A small fraction of clonotypes appeared in both the CD4 and CD8 compartments, likely as a result of convergent recombination. Most clones expanded after primary vaccination (96% of CD4 and 88% of CD8) were re-detected after the booster, suggesting that broad memory maintenance occurred.

TCR cDNA was synthesized by 5'RACE template switching, which introduced a universal primer site and unique molecular identifiers. Priming of cDNA synthesis was performed from both the TCR alpha and TCR beta constant segments. Libraries were amplified in two PCR steps, with sample barcodes and sequencing adapters added in the second step. Libraries were sequenced on Illumina HiSeq 2500 (2x100 bp) or NovaSeq (2x150 bp). The authors' pipeline ran thus. MIGEC handled demultiplexing of reads and collapsing into UMI consensus sequences, while MiXCR performed V(D)J alignment. Clonotypes responding to the vaccine were identified with edgeR on replicate PBMC samples, with the criteria of FDR below 0.01 and a log2 fold change above 5 up to day 15. Each bulk clonotype was labeled CD4 or CD8 based on which sequenced repertoire, CD4 or CD8, contained the clonotype at higher abundance. In-frame beta chains were kept once TCRdb had trimmed the public reads at Q25 with fastp and called clones with MiXCR. Duplicate CDR3 protein sequences are folded into a single record with the most common DNA and genes. V and J calls and clone size were set by TCRdb, not the authors. Here the sample has some 390,000 distinct CDR3 sequences; about 6% occur a single time. Together, the top ten hold around 16% of the sample.

This clonotype was recorded at least ten times. The specificity of this receptor is unknown. No base quality values were provided; no much bigger clone lies one nucleotide off. The intended sense of this specimen's treatment or condition label: live attenuated yellow fever vaccine strain. At every blood-draw timepoint, two biological replicates of bulk PBMCs were collected. PBMCs were isolated from peripheral blood using a standard Ficoll-Paque protocol. RNA was extracted with TriZol from bulk PBMCs, CD4 and CD8 fractions, and dextramer-positive and dextramer-negative fractions. The clonotype was recovered from a man aged 25-40 years who received the YFV17D yellow fever vaccine. Sequenced material: PBMCs, taken 5 days after the yellow fever booster vaccination.

CDR3 sequence: CASSPGTSSTDTQYF. Here is the DNA: TGTGCCAGCAGCCCCGGGACTAGCAGCACAGATACGCAGTATTTT. Here the chain combines TRBV7-7 and TRBJ2-3, and 9 junction bases match TRBD2. V loses 5 bases at its end and J loses 0 bases; junction bases beyond the gene matches: 3. As encoded in the germline V gene (reference sequence), CDR1 is SSHAT while CDR2 is FNYEAQ. CDR3 length: 15 amino acids, cysteine to phenylalanine. Of the read, only the CDR3 DNA is kept; its 45 bases are in frame from base 1.